This TCR beta chain was profiled in a study of T-cell reconstitution after alpha-beta-depleted transplantation in children. Unique molecular identifiers were used to barcode this TCRbeta library. TCRdb redid the calling of the PCR reads with MiXCR, one entry per CDR3 protein. Of about 510,000 distinct CDR3 sequences listed, approximately 10% are singletons. Study findings and constraints: A year post-transplant, T-cell counts and diversity derived mostly from newly produced T cells.

With respect to this clonotype: Its specificity is unknown.

This CDR3 spans 14 amino acids. The germline V gene encodes CDR1 SGHRS and CDR2 YFSETQ. V dropped 2 bases and J dropped 4 bases, with 12 bases sitting between them. The clonotype originates from a female patient between 2 and 10 years old who had a stem cell transplant for aplastic anemia, so the T cells may come from the graft donor. The specimen was PBMCs, mostly from graft donor cells, collected 180 days after TCRalphabeta/CD19-depleted stem cell transplant. The chain joins TRBV5-1 to TRBJ2-5; D is possibly TRBD1 (7 bases). The CDR3 nucleotides are TGCGCCAGCAGCTTCAGGGGGGCGGGAGAGACCCAGTACTTC. It is translated as CASSFRGAGETQYF.